This TCR beta chain comes out of a study of siplizumab effects on memory and regulatory T cells. Study results and caveats: Mappable alloreactive CD4+ clones averaged approximately 62% Treg-derived with siplizumab versus approximately 25% in controls.

Approximately 10^5 TCR templates were assayed per sample. Assay: immunoSEQ multiplex PCR; the TCRdb copy retains only in-frame clones and omits some. The data show approximately 100,000 clones, roughly 94% seen once. On this clone: Its antigen is unknown.

V was cut by 3 bases and J by 4 bases, with 10 bases left in between. The CDR3 extends over 13 amino acids. Germline values: CDR1 SGHNT, CDR2 YYREEE (reference sequence). This receptor was identified in a human donor in good health. The chain employs TRBV5-4 and TRBJ1-2; D unclear. Sequencing was done on a sample of Tregs sorted from blood. Here the CDR3 DNA reads TGTGCCAGCAGCTCCCCCGCCATCTATGGCTACACCTTC. Its translation is CASSSPAIYGYTF. Variable domain in full (rest from reference TRBV5-4 and TRBJ1-2): ETGVTQSPTHLIKTRGQQVTLRCSSQSGHNTVSWYQQALGQGPQFIFQYYREEENGRGNFPPRFSGLQFPNYSSELNVNALELDDSALYLCASSSPAIYGYTFGSGTRLTVV.